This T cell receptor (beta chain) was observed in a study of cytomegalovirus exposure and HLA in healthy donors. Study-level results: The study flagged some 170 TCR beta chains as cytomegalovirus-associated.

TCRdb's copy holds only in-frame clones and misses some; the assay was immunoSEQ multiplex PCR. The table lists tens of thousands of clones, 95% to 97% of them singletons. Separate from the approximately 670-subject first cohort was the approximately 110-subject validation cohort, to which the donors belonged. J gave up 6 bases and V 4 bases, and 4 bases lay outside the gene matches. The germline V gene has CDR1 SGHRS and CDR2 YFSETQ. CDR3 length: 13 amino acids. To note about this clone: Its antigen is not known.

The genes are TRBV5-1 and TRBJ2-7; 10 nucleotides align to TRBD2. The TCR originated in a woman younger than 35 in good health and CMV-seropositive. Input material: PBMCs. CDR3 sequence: CASSIAGGVEQYF. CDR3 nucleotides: TGCGCCAGCAGCATAGCGGGAGGTGTCGAGCAGTACTTC. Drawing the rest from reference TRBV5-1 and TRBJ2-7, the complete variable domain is KAGVTQTPRYLIKTRGQQVTLSCSPISGHRSVSWYQQTPGQGLQFLFEYFSETQRNKGNFPGRFSGRQFSNSRSEMNVSTLELGDSALYLCASSIAGGVEQYFGPGTRLTVT.